The rows below give T cell receptor beta chains drawn from one sample of a study of blood T cell repertoires in COVID-19. Generated by immunoSEQ multiplex PCR, the TCRdb table keeps only in-frame clones and is missing some. The sample shows about 75,000 clones, almost 90% of them seen only once. Sequenced sample: peripheral blood. The receptors originated from a human donor in a cohort sampled during active COVID-19. Both conserved end residues are part of each CDR3. A D gene is named only where the DNA matches it firmly. Size values are once, few and many counts, or a class for expanded clones, and some rows have none.

clone size,V gene,D gene,J gene,CDR3 protein,CDR3 DNA
few,TRBV4-2,.,TRBJ1-3,CASSQERGAPGNTIYF,TGTGCCAGCAGCCAAGAACGGGGGGCGCCCGGAAACACCATATATTTT
.,TRBV11-2,TRBD1,TRBJ2-4,CASSLRRGPDIQYF,TGTGCCAGCAGCCTAAGAAGGGGGCCGGACATTCAGTACTTC
.,TRBV7-9,.,TRBJ1-6,CASSSTAGRRGSPLHF,TGTGCCAGCAGCTCAACCGCGGGTCGTAGAGGGTCACCCCTCCACTTT
.,TRBV19,.,TRBJ1-4,CASSTSTAPNEKLFF,TGTGCCAGTAGTACGTCGACAGCACCAAATGAAAAACTGTTTTTT
.,TRBV12-3/TRBV12-4,.,TRBJ1-4,CASSTGTNEKLFF,TGTGCCAGCAGTACAGGGACTAATGAAAAACTGTTTTTT
.,TRBV28,.,TRBJ2-3,CASSLTSTDTQYF,TGTGCCAGCAGTTTAACATCCACAGATACGCAGTATTTT
.,TRBV7-2,.,TRBJ1-4,CASSLRSLGSNEKLFF,TGTGCCAGCAGCTTAAGGAGCCTGGGGAGCAATGAAAAACTGTTTTTT
.,TRBV6-2/TRBV6-3,TRBD1,TRBJ1-6,CASSYAGTGSPPLHF,TGTGCCAGCAGTTACGCCGGGACAGGGTCGCCACCCCTCCACTTT
.,TRBV5-4,TRBD2,TRBJ2-3,CASSFDLAGGPRDTQYF,TGTGCCAGCAGCTTTGACCTAGCGGGGGGGCCTAGAGATACGCAGTATTTT
.,TRBV7-2,.,TRBJ2-7,CASSLGGAPRSYEQYF,TGTGCCAGCAGCTTAGGTGGAGCGCCCCGCTCCTACGAGCAGTACTTC
.,TRBV12-3/TRBV12-4,.,TRBJ2-7,CASTRTGEEQYF,TGTGCCAGCACCCGGACCGGGGAGGAGCAGTACTTC
.,TRBV12-3/TRBV12-4,TRBD1,TRBJ1-2,CASRSGGTYGYTF,TGTGCCAGCAGATCAGGGGGTACCTATGGCTACACCTTC
.,TRBV12-5,.,TRBJ1-3,CASGPGSGNTIYF,TGTGCTAGTGGTCCCGGCTCTGGAAACACCATATATTTT
.,TRBV19,.,TRBJ1-2,CASSISGVSNYGYTF,TGTGCCAGTAGTATATCAGGGGTTTCAAACTATGGCTACACCTTC
.,TRBV14,.,TRBJ1-1,CASSQDPGYSTEAFF,TGTGCCAGCAGCCAAGATCCGGGGTACTCCACTGAAGCTTTCTTT
once,TRBV18,TRBD1,TRBJ2-2,CASSAGGQANTGELFF,TGTGCCAGCTCAGCCGGGGGACAGGCGAACACCGGGGAGCTGTTTTTT
.,TRBV27,TRBD1,TRBJ1-4,CASSPTGTGGERFYF,TGTGCCAGCAGTCCTACCGGGACAGGGGGCGAGAGGTTTTATTTT
.,TRBV19,TRBD2,TRBJ2-1,CASHSGRARDEQFF,TGTGCCAGCCATAGCGGGAGGGCCCGGGATGAGCAGTTCTTC
.,TRBV19,.,TRBJ2-7,CASSIDLLSRTGDYEQYF,TGTGCCAGTAGTATCGACCTTTTATCCCGGACGGGGGACTACGAGCAGTACTTC
.,TRBV7-3,TRBD1,TRBJ1-1,CASSLQGQGMNTEAFF,TGTGCCAGCAGCCTACAGGGACAGGGTATGAACACTGAAGCTTTCTTT
once,TRBV28,.,TRBJ1-2,CASSRRDNIGYTF,TGTGCCAGCAGCCGCCGGGACAACATTGGCTACACCTTC
.,TRBV14,TRBD2,TRBJ2-3,CASSLSGNTQYF,TGTGCCAGCAGCCTCAGCGGGAATACGCAGTATTTT
.,TRBV30,.,TRBJ2-6,CAWSAGQGFGANVLTF,TGTGCCTGGAGTGCGGGCCAGGGTTTTGGGGCCAACGTCCTGACTTTC
.,TRBV7-8,.,TRBJ1-2,CASSHRDGGRGYTF,TGTGCCAGCAGCCATAGGGACGGGGGGCGAGGCTACACCTTC
.,TRBV2,.,TRBJ2-1,CASSESRTAEQFF,TGTGCCAGCAGTGAAAGTAGGACAGCGGAGCAGTTCTTC
medium-sized,TRBV4-1,.,TRBJ2-3,CASSQDPGRTTDTQYF,TGCGCCAGCAGCCAAGATCCTGGACGGACAACAGATACGCAGTATTTT
.,TRBV5-5,.,TRBJ1-1,CASSQGMANTEAFF,TGTGCCAGCAGCCAGGGAATGGCGAACACTGAAGCTTTCTTT